This TCR beta chain is drawn from a study of blood T cell repertoires in COVID-19 (dated by TCRdb to about 2020). For context, the study as a whole: The collaborator samples originated in the United States, Italy and Spain and spanned the acute and convalescent phases of COVID-19. The prospective study material was composed of cDNA or gDNA derived from T cells, B-cell-depleted T cells, or PBMCs. Deeply sampled blood TCRbeta repertoires from subjects exposed to, actively infected with, or recovered from COVID-19 were included in the dataset. The repertoires were released in a freely available public database meant as a resource for research on the immune response to SARS-CoV-2. Samples came from the ongoing ImmuneRACE study (first 160 participants) plus 1,254 subjects from 6 global collaborators. Nearly every sample came with metadata listing a de-identified subject ID, COVID-19 status, age in years and sex. Where available, HLA class I and class II types were taken from metadata supplied by the sample provider and were not determined by assay-based typing.

One collaborating source in Seattle enrolled patients during active infection and followed them longitudinally through the course of disease. The collaborating institutions used their own protocols to collect whole blood in K2EDTA tubes. Collaborator samples were shipped for TCRbeta analysis as frozen whole blood, isolated PBMCs, or DNA extracted from either sample type. TCRbeta CDR3 regions were amplified from genomic DNA by means of the immunoSEQ Assay, a bias-controlled multiplex PCR. Concerning the study's data processing: The number of nucleated cells in each sample was estimated by amplification of reference gene primers within the assay. To quantify the absolute abundance of each unique TCRbeta CDR3 rearrangement, sequence reads were collapsed and filtered. Productive Simpson clonality was computed per sample as the square root of Simpson's diversity index over productive rearrangements. TCRdb re-hosts the immuneACCESS table, in-frame sequences only. Its copies lack some clones; in the studies checked, an unresolved V gene accounts for under half of them, and the cause for the rest is not known. That table furnishes V, J and clone size, whereas the DNA furnished D and trimming. The sample table shows 330,000 or so clones, and about nine tenths are seen once. Approximately 10% of the sample belongs to the ten largest clones.

The sample holds a few counts of this clone. Its antigen is not yet known. The sample holds no much larger clone one base away, and base qualities are not on file. Summary of the overall study and its limitations: The amount of clinical and demographic metadata varied by source and participant and was provided uncurated.

In the germline V gene, CDR1 corresponds to LGHNA and CDR2 to YNFKEQ. Trimming removed 1 base from V and 2 bases from J; the gene matches leave 7 bases unexplained. Inclusive of the bounding cysteine and phenylalanine, the CDR3 is 17 residues long. Left in the record is the CDR3 DNA by itself, 51 bases read in frame from the first base. The receptor chain draws on TRBV4-2 and TRBJ2-7, with 11 bases matching TRBD1. The sequence came from a man aged 25 to 40 with COVID-19, enrolled during active disease. The source material was peripheral blood. The CDR3 corresponds to CASSQATPDRGPYEQYF. The sequence in DNA is TGTGCCAGCAGCCAAGCTACCCCGGACAGGGGGCCCTACGAGCAGTACTTC.